The sequence of this T cell receptor beta chain was determined in a study of blood T cell repertoires in COVID-19. The V end was cut by 3 bases, the J end by 4 bases, with 10 bases between. The CDR3 spans 14 residues. Germline CDR1 reads SGHKS; CDR2 reads YYEKEE (reference sequence). In the original workflow: Amplification of reference gene primers was used by the study to estimate nucleated cell counts. Assay: immunoSEQ multiplex PCR; the TCRdb copy retains only in-frame clones and omits some. The DNA was the basis for D and trimming; V, J and clone size are from that table. The repertoire holds about 70,000 clones, with approximately 89% as singletons.

The clonotype originates from a middle-aged man with active COVID-19. The J gene is TRBJ2-2, the V gene TRBV5-5; TRBD2 is a possible D gene (5 bases). The sample consisted of peripheral blood. CDR3 region: CASSWGGGTGELFF. The CDR3 DNA follows: TGTGCCAGCAGCTGGGGTGGAGGCACCGGGGAGCTGTTTTTT. Full variable domain (remainder filled in from reference TRBV5-5 and TRBJ2-2): DAGVTQSPTHLIKTRGQQVTLRCSPISGHKSVSWYQQVLGQGPQFIFQYYEKEERGRGNFPDRFSARQFPNYSSELNVNALLLGDSALYLCASSWGGGTGELFFGEGSRLTVL.